This passage covers 23 T cell receptor beta chains from one sample sequenced in a study of metastatic and nonmetastatic thyroid tumors. Via MiXCR, TCRdb re-called the PCR reads. This sample has 30,000 to 40,000 clones, with less than 40% found just once. Every patient was untreated before thyroid surgery. The sequenced material came from tumor tissue. Every receptor here comes from a female donor with papillary thyroid cancer or a benign thyroid nodule (not recorded which). Some clones in this sample may be carry-over from other donors' samples.

Concerning this clone itself: In the same sample, other DNA sequences code for this CDR3. The V and J genes are TRBV20-1 and TRBJ1-6; 9 nucleotides match TRBD1. V lost 6 bases and J lost 9; bases outside the gene matches: 9. The CDR3 has 14 residues. Germline V gene data show CDR1 as DFQATT and CDR2 as SNEGSKA (reference sequence). The CDR3 protein is CSATDRGLVSPLHF. The CDR3 DNA follows: TGCAGTGCAACGGACAGGGGACTTGTTTCACCCCTCCACTTT.

This chain uses TRBV12-5 with TRBJ2-3; TRBD1 aligns across 8 bases. J gave up 2 bases and V 6 bases, and 4 bases lay outside the gene matches. This CDR3 comprises 14 residues. Germline CDR1 LGHNT, CDR2 FRNRAP. CDR3 nucleotide sequence: TGTGCTAGTGGACCGGGACAGGACACAGATACGCAGTATTTT. It yields the protein CASGPGQDTDTQYF.

About this clone: This may arise from a read error, as a much more abundant clone is one base away. The V and J genes are TRBV27 and TRBJ2-1, with D maybe TRBD1 (6 bases). The CDR3 is made up of 14 amino acids. Trimming left V 4 bases short and J 10 bases short, with 17 bases between. CDR1 is MNHEY and CDR2 is SMNVEV in the germline V gene (reference sequence). CDR3 DNA: TGTGCCAGCAGTTGTAAGGGGGTGAGAGGGGAGCAGTTCTTC. This gives the protein CASSCKGVRGEQFF.

Judged by abundance, this clone is medium-sized (0.01 to 0.1%). The genes are TRBV7-9 and TRBJ1-4, with 9 bases identical to TRBD1. CDR1 and CDR2 from the germline V gene are SEHNR and FQNEAQ (reference sequence). This CDR3 spans 15 amino acids. J gave up 8 bases and V 5 bases, and 9 bases lay outside the gene matches. CDR3 DNA sequence: TGTGCCAGCAGCCCCCGGGACAGGGCTGACGAAAAACTGTTTTTT. This gives the protein CASSPRDRADEKLFF.

The V and J genes are TRBV3-1 and TRBJ2-4; 12 bases fit TRBD2. V lost 7 bases to trimming and J lost 0 bases; unmatched junction nucleotides: 10. Germline-derived CDR1 and CDR2 are LGHDT and YNNKEL (reference sequence). This CDR3 is 18 amino acids long. The CDR3 DNA reads as TGTGCCAGCACCTCTACTAGCGGGAGGCCCAAAGCCAAAAACATTCAGTACTTC. Protein sequence: CASTSTSGRPKAKNIQYF. Using reference TRBV3-1 and TRBJ2-4 for the parts outside the CDR3, the full variable domain is DTAVSQTPKYLVTQMGNDKSIKCEQNLGHDTMYWYKQDSKKFLKIMFSYNNKELIINETVPNRFSPKSPDKAHLNLHINSLELGDSAVYFCASTSTSGRPKAKNIQYFGAGTRLSVL.

Only a few counts were recorded for this clone. V gene TRBV4-3 combines with J gene TRBJ2-5, with D perhaps matching TRBD1 (7 bases). Germline lookup yields CDR1 LGHNA and CDR2 YSLEER. The CDR3 totals 16 residues. Trimming stripped 0 bases from V and 4 bases from J, with 15 bases between. As DNA, the CDR3 is TGCGCCAGCAGCCAAGAAATGGCGGAGGGGGCAGAGACCCAGTACTTC. It specifies CASSQEMAEGAETQYF.

The CDR3 here is CASSQGLGGGTDTQYF. CDR3 DNA sequence: TGCGCCAGCAGCCAAGGCCTTGGGGGGGGCACAGATACGCAGTATTTT. The rearrangement links TRBV4-1 to TRBJ2-3, with 7 bases aligning to TRBD2. Germline V CDR1 and CDR2: MGHRA, YSYEKL. V shed 1 base and J 1 base; nucleotides not matched to a gene: 5. The CDR3 length is 16 residues.

The V call is TRBV28, the J call TRBJ1-3, with 10 bases aligning to TRBD1. The trim removed 5 bases at V and 0 bases at J, leaving 4 bases unmatched. The length of the CDR3 is 16 residues. Germline V gene lookup returns CDR1 MDHEN and CDR2 SYDVKM. For the CDR3, the DNA is TGTGCCAGCAGTCTTTGGACAGGGGGCTCTGGAAACACCATATATTTT. Translated, it gives CASSLWTGGSGNTIYF. Variable domain in full (rest from reference TRBV28 and TRBJ1-3): DVKVTQSSRYLVKRTGEKVFLECVQDMDHENMFWYRQDPGLGLRLIYFSYDVKMKEKGDIPEGYSVSREKKERFSLILESASTNQTSMYLCASSLWTGGSGNTIYFGEGSWLTVV.

This chain links TRBV30 with TRBJ2-5, with 8 nucleotides matching TRBD1. CDR1 is GTSNPN, CDR2 SVGIG, per germline (reference sequence). CDR3 length: 12 amino acids. V dropped 5 bases and J dropped 5; count of bases not matched to a gene: 4. The CDR3 protein is CAWGTGGETQYF. For the CDR3, the DNA is TGTGCCTGGGGGACAGGCGGGGAGACCCAGTACTTC.

This chain connects TRBV30 to TRBJ1-5; D is uncertain. The germline V and J ends were trimmed by 4 bases and 3 bases, with 10 bases remaining between them. The CDR3 is made up of 13 amino acids. CDR1 and CDR2 from the germline V gene are GTSNPN and SVGIG (reference sequence). The CDR3 sequence is CAWMAGPNQPQHF. CDR3 coding DNA: TGTGCCTGGATGGCGGGCCCCAATCAGCCCCAGCATTTT.

Relative to its sample, this clone is medium-sized. The chain recombines TRBV6-2 or TRBV6-3 with TRBJ1-1, with D maybe TRBD1 (5 bases). Germline V lookup: CDR1 MNHEY, CDR2 SVGEGT. Trimming took 7 bases from V and 2 from J, leaving 23 bases between them. The CDR3 is 17 amino acids. The CDR3 region is CASTLGPSDAGNTEAFF. In nucleotides, the CDR3 is TGTGCCAGCACCCTGGGACCCAGTGATGCGGGTAACACTGAAGCTTTCTTT.

About this clone itself: A read error is possible here, since a much larger clone lies one base away. Within the sample, other DNA sequences also encode this same CDR3. The chain carries TRBV28 and TRBJ2-7; 7 nucleotides align to TRBD1. V gave up 1 base and J gave up 6 bases; unmatched junction bases: 0. Germline V gives CDR1 MDHEN, CDR2 SYDVKM. The CDR3 length is 12 residues. DNA of the CDR3: TGTGCCAGCAGTTTATCAGGGGGCGAGCAGTACTTC. Its protein is CASSLSGGEQYF.

This clone occurred a few times. The genes are TRBV6-1 and TRBJ2-1; TRBD1 matches at 7 bases. From germline, CDR1 is MNHNS and CDR2 SASEGT. V lost 5 bases, J lost 6 bases, and 10 bases stayed unmatched. This CDR3 spans 15 amino acids. The CDR3 loop is CASSKGAGSVNEQFF. The CDR3 DNA reads as TGTGCCAGCAGTAAGGGGGCAGGGTCGGTCAATGAGCAGTTCTTC.

The chain links TRBV18 to TRBJ2-3; possibly TRBD1 for D (5 bases). The V and J ends lost 0 bases and 1 base respectively, with 5 bases between them. CDR1 and CDR2 (germline): KGHSH, LQKENI. This CDR3 is built from 14 residues. CDR3 DNA sequence: TGTGCCAGCTCACCACCCAGGGGCACAGATACGCAGTATTTT. Translating it yields CASSPPRGTDTQYF.

The CDR3 DNA follows: TGTGCCAGCAGAGAGGGGGTGGTGACTGAAGCTTTCTTT. Translated, it gives CASREGVVTEAFF. The chain couples TRBV6-1 to TRBJ1-1, with TRBD1 as a possible D gene (6 bases). The ends were cut back, 6 bases at V and 5 bases at J, with 13 bases in the middle. Germline assignment: CDR1 MNHNS and CDR2 SASEGT. The CDR3 consists of 13 residues.

This clone occurred a few times. This sequence joins TRBV28 and TRBJ2-7; 11 nucleotides line up with TRBD1. This CDR3 spans 14 amino acids. Germline V gene lookup returns CDR1 MDHEN and CDR2 SYDVKM. Trimming removed 5 bases from V and 2 bases from J; junction bases left unmatched: 2. CDR3 in DNA: TGTGCCAGCAGTCCGGGACAGGGGGCCTACGAGCAGTACTTC. Translated, it gives CASSPGQGAYEQYF.

This clone was counted only a few times. The rearrangement links TRBV6-1 to TRBJ1-3; D gene unclear. The CDR3 runs to 14 residues. The V and J ends lost 7 bases and 3 bases respectively, with 13 bases between them. CDR1 and CDR2 (germline): MNHNS, SASEGT. The CDR3 here is CASTQPGGGNTIYF. In nucleotides, the CDR3 is TGTGCCAGCACCCAACCGGGAGGTGGAAACACCATATATTTT.

This clone was detected a few times. The gene calls are TRBV6-2 or TRBV6-3 and TRBJ2-6; no definite D call. Germline lookup yields CDR1 MNHEY and CDR2 SVGEGT. The CDR3 has 14 amino acids. The V gene lost 2 bases and the J gene lost 2 bases, with 4 bases spanning the gap. The CDR3, as DNA: TGTGCCAGCAGTTACGCCCCTGGGGCCAACGTCCTGACTTTC. Translation gives CASSYAPGANVLTF.

In this sample, this clone is large. V and J are TRBV6-1 and TRBJ1-1, with 8 bases fitting TRBD1. V lost 6 bases, J lost 2 bases, and 5 bases stayed unmatched. This CDR3 is built from 14 residues. Germline V CDR1 and CDR2: MNHNS, SASEGT. The CDR3: CASRPDRGNTEAFF. As DNA, the CDR3 is TGTGCCAGCAGACCTGACAGGGGCAACACTGAAGCTTTCTTT.

The rearrangement joins TRBV6-6 to TRBJ2-5; D tentatively fits TRBD1 or TRBD2 (5 bases each). Trimming removed 0 bases from V and 2 bases from J, with 10 bases in between. CDR1 and CDR2 (germline): MNHNY, SVGAGI (reference sequence). The length of the CDR3 is 15 residues. CDR3 nucleotides: TGTGCCAGCAGTTACTCGGGACCAGCACAAGAGACCCAGTACTTC. The encoded protein is CASSYSGPAQETQYF.

This clone was counted a few times. The rearrangement joins TRBV6-6 to TRBJ2-3; 8 nucleotides line up with TRBD1. Germline loops: CDR1 MNHNY, CDR2 SVGAGI (reference sequence). The ends lost 8 bases at V and 0 bases at J; junction bases unmatched: 16. The CDR3 sequence is 18 residues long. The CDR3 loop is CASGRAIRDRLSTDTQYF. CDR3 nucleotides: TGTGCCAGCGGCCGAGCTATCCGGGACAGGCTCAGCACAGATACGCAGTATTTT.

The CDR3 protein is CASSSWTEQETQYF. CDR3 DNA: TGTGCCAGCAGCTCGTGGACGGAACAAGAGACCCAGTACTTC. This chain uses TRBV11-3 with TRBJ2-5; D remains ambiguous. The CDR3 loop spans 14 amino acids. Germline CDR1 reads SGHNT; CDR2 reads YENEEA. Trimming stripped 4 bases from V and 2 bases from J, with 11 bases between.

This clone occurred a few times. This chain joins TRBV28 and TRBJ1-2, with TRBD1 as a possible D gene (5 bases). V lost 2 bases and J lost 4, with 11 bases in between. The germline V gene has CDR1 MDHEN and CDR2 SYDVKM. The CDR3 is made up of 14 amino acids. Written as DNA, the CDR3 is TGTGCCAGCAGTTTAGGAGGGGCTTCCTATGGCTACACCTTC. Translating gives CASSLGGASYGYTF.